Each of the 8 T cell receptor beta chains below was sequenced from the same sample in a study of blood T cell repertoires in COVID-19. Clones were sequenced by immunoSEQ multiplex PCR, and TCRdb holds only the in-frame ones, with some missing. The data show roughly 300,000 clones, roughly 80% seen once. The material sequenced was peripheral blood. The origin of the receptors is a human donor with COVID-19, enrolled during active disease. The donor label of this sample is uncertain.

CDR3 in DNA: TGTGCCAGCAGTTTCCCCGGGACAGCGAACACTGAAGCTTTCTTT. Residues: CASSFPGTANTEAFF. V and J are TRBV2 and TRBJ1-1; the match to TRBD1 covers 7 bases. V lost 5 bases, J lost 1 base, and 7 bases stayed unmatched. Germline values: CDR1 SNHLY, CDR2 FYNNEI. The CDR3 consists of 15 residues.

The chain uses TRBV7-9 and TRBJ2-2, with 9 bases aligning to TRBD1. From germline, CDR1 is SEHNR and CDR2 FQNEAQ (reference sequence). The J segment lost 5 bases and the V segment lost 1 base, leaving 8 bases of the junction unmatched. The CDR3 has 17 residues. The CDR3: CASSLGGDRARTGELFF. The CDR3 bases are TGTGCCAGCAGCTTAGGAGGGGACAGGGCTCGGACCGGGGAGCTGTTTTTT.

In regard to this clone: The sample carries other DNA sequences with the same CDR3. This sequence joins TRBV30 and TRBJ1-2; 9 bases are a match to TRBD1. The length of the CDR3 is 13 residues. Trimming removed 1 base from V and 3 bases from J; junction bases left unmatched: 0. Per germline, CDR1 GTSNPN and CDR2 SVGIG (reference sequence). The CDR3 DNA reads TGTGCCTGGAGTGGGACAGGGGACTATGGCTACACCTTC. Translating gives CAWSGTGDYGYTF.

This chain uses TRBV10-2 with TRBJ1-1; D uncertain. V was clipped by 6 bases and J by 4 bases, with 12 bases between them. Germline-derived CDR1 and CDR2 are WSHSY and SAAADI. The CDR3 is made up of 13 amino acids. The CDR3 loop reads CASRFGEGTEAFF. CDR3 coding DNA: TGCGCCAGCAGATTCGGGGAGGGCACTGAAGCTTTCTTT.

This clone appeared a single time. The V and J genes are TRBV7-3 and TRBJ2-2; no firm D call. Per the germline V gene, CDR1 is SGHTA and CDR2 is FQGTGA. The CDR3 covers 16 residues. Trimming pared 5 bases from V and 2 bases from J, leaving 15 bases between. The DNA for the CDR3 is TGTGCCAGCAGCCCCACTTCGGCAGGCAACACCGGGGAGCTGTTTTTT. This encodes CASSPTSAGNTGELFF.

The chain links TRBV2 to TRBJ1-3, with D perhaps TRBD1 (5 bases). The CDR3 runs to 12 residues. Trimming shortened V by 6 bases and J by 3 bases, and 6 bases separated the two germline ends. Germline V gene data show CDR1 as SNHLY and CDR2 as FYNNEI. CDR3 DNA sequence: TGTGCCAGCAGAGGGGTTGGAAACACCATATATTTT. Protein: CASRGVGNTIYF.

CDR3 sequence (DNA): TGTGCCAGCAGCCCCCCAGGCCTCCGGGGCTACACCTTC. Its protein product is CASSPPGLRGYTF. The genes are TRBV28 and TRBJ1-2; D is unclear. Germline CDR1 is MDHEN and CDR2 is SYDVKM. This CDR3 spans 13 amino acids. V dropped 6 bases and J dropped 8 bases, with 16 bases sitting between them.

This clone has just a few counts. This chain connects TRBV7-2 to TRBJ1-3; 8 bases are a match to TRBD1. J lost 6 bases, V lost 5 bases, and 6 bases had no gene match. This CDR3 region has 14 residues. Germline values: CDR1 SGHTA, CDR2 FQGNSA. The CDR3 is CASSPGTGVNTIYF. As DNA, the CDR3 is TGTGCCAGCAGCCCGGGGACAGGAGTAAACACCATATATTTT.